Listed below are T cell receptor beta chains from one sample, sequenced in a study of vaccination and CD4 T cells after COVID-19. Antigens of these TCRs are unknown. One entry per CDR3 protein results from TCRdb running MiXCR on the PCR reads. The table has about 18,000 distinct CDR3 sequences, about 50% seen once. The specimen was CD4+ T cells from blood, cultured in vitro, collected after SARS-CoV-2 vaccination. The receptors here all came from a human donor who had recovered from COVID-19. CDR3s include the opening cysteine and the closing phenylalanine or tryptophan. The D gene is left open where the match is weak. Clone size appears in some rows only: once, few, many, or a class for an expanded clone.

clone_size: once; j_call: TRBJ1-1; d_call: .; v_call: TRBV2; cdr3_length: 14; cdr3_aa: CASSVGRLNTEAFF; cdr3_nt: TGTGCCAGCAGTGTGGGACGGTTGAACACTGAAGCTTTCTTT
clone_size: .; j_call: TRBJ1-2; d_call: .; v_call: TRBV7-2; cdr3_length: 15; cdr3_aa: CASSLSRGQGHGYTF; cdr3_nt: TGTGCCAGCAGCCTCTCCCGGGGTCAAGGACATGGCTACACCTTC
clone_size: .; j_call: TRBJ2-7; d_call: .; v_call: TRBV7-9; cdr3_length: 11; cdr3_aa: CASSRVDEQYF; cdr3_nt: TGTGCCAGCAGCCGGGTGGACGAGCAGTACTTC
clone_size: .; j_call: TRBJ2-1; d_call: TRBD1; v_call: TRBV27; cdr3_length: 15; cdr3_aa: CASSLQGAQNNEQFF; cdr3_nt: TGTGCCAGCAGTTTACAGGGGGCTCAAAACAATGAGCAGTTCTTC
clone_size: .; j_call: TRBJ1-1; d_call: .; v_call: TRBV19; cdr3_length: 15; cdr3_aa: CASSPGNRENTEAFF; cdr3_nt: TGTGCCAGTAGTCCGGGTAACAGGGAAAACACTGAAGCTTTCTTT
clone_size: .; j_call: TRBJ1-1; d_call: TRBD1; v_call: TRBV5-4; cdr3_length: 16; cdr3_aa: CASSPTGGALNTEAFF; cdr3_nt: TGTGCCAGCAGCCCGACAGGGGGCGCTTTAAACACTGAAGCTTTCTTT
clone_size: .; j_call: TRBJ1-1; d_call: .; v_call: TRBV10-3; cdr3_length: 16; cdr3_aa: CAISESNQGWITEAFF; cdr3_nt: TGTGCCATCAGTGAGTCGAATCAGGGGTGGATCACTGAAGCTTTCTTT
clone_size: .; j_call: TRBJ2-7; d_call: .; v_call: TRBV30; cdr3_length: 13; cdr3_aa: CAWSVGGTYEQYF; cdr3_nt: TGTGCCTGGAGTGTAGGGGGAACCTACGAGCAGTACTTC
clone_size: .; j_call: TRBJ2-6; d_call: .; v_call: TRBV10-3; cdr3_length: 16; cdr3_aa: CAIQRAANSGANVLTF; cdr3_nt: TGTGCCATCCAGAGGGCAGCGAACTCTGGGGCCAACGTCCTGACTTTC
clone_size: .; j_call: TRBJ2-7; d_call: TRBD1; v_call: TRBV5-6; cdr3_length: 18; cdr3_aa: CASSARRDRVVQSYEQYF; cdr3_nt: TGTGCCAGCAGCGCTCGCCGGGACAGGGTGGTCCAGAGCTACGAGCAGTACTTC
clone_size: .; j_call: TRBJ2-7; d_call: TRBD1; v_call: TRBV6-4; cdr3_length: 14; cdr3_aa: CARKGGTGVGEQYF; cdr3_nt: TGTGCCAGAAAAGGGGGGACAGGGGTAGGGGAGCAGTACTTC
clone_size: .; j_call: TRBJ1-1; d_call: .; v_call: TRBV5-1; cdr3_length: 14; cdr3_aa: CASEAGTSNTEAFF; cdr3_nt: TGCGCCAGTGAGGCCGGGACATCGAACACTGAAGCTTTCTTT
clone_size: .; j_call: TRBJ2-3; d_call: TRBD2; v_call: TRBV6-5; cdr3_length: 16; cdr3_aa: CASSYTAGGGVDTQYF; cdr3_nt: TGTGCCAGCAGTTACACGGCGGGAGGCGGGGTAGATACGCAGTATTTT
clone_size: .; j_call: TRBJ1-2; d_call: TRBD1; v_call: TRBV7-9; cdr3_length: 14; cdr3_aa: CASTPDRENYGYTF; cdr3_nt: TGTGCCAGCACTCCCGACAGGGAAAACTATGGCTACACCTTC